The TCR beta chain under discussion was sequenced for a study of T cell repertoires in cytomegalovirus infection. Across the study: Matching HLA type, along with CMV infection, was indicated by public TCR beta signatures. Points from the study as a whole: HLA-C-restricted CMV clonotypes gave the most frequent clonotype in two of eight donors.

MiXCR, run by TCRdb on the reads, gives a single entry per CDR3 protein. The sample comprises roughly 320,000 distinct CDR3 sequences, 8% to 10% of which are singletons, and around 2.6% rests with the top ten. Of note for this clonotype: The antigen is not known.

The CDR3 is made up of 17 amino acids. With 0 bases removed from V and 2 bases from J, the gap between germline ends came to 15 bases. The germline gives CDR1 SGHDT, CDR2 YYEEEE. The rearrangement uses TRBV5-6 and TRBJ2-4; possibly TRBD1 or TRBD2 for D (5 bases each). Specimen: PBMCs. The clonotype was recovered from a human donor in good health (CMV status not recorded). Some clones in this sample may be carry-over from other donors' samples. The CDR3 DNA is TGTGCCAGCAGCTTGGGGGGTGAATGGGGGACCAAAAACATTCAGTACTTC. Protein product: CASSLGGEWGTKNIQYF.